Sequencing of this T cell receptor (beta chain) was carried out in a study of shared clonotypes between healthy human individuals. Under the authors' procedure: Filtering differed for immunoSEQ, which gave only junction sequences without quality scores. The method was immunoSEQ multiplex PCR; TCRdb's version includes in-frame clones alone and lacks a portion of them. V and J calls and clone size are as listed in that table; D and trimming were resolved from the DNA. The table lists some 1,400,000 clones, approximately 96% of them singletons. V lost 3 bases and J 5 bases, leaving 8 bases between the germline ends. Germline values: CDR1 SGHKS, CDR2 YYEKEE (reference sequence). The CDR3 is 13 residues long.

This receptor was obtained from a man aged 25-45 years in good health. The chain combines TRBV5-5 with TRBJ2-2; D remains unclear. Sequencing input: naive CD4+ T cells sorted from blood. The subset denotes: CD45RA+ positively selected. CDR3 DNA: TGTGCCAGCAGCTCCCCGCAGACCGGGGAGCTGTTTTTT. It is translated as CASSSPQTGELFF.